The text below deals with one TCR beta chain. This entry is derived from a study of technical replicates of blood from a handful of donors. TCRdb's copy holds only in-frame clones and misses some; the assay was immunoSEQ multiplex PCR. The sample carries about 49,000 clones, around nine tenths recorded once. V lost 4 bases and J lost 3, with 10 bases in between. Germline CDR1 reads MNHNS; CDR2 reads SASEGT. The CDR3 runs to 13 residues. This sequence originates from a human donor in good health. Some clones in this sample may be carry-over from other donors' samples. The sequencing input was PBMCs. The gene calls are TRBV6-1 and TRBJ2-7; unclear D gene. The CDR3: CASSANRVYEQYF. CDR3 coding DNA: TGTGCCAGCAGTGCCAACAGAGTCTACGAGCAGTACTTC.